The 30 T cell receptor beta chains presented below share a single source sample, sequenced in a study of beta chain features in type 1 diabetes. Since all of the isolated RNA was reverse transcribed, expressed TCRB transcripts were what got sequenced. Here immunoSEQ multiplex PCR was the method, and the copy in TCRdb shows in-frame clones only, minus some. The sample records about 930,000 clones, roughly 15% being singletons. The sample comprised naive CD4+ T cells from blood. The source of these receptors is a woman between 18 and 29 years old in good health.

The chain employs TRBV7-9 and TRBJ1-2; D is ambiguous. V was shortened by 6 bases and J by 4 bases, with 15 bases between the two germline ends. This CDR3 is built from 14 residues. Germline values: CDR1 SEHNR, CDR2 FQNEAQ (reference sequence). CDR3 bases: TGTGCCAGCAGTGAACGTGGCAGCCCCTATGGCTACACCTTC. This translates into CASSERGSPYGYTF.

This clone came up a few times. This chain uses TRBV5-4 with TRBJ2-2; 10 bases agree with TRBD2. The CDR3 is made up of 15 amino acids. The V gene end was trimmed by 4 bases and the J gene end by 4 bases; junction bases not matched to a gene: 4. Germline CDR1 and CDR2: SGHNT and YYREEE (reference sequence). Written as DNA, the CDR3 is TGTGCCAGCAGCCGGACTAGCGGAACCACCGGGGAGCTGTTTTTT. Amino acid sequence: CASSRTSGTTGELFF.

This clone was seen a few times. The chain combines TRBV14 with TRBJ1-2, with D uncertain. Trimming took off 2 bases at V and 5 bases at J, with 12 bases between the two ends. This CDR3 has 14 amino acids. Germline V gene sequence: CDR1 SGHDN, CDR2 FVKESK. In nucleotides, the CDR3 is TGTGCCAGCAGCCAATCGAGGCCGGAATATGGCTACACCTTC. Its translation is CASSQSRPEYGYTF.

The chain is built from TRBV29-1 and TRBJ2-1; 12 bases match TRBD2. Germline trimming cut 3 bases from V and 14 bases from J; bases unmatched to any gene: 11. This CDR3 region has 14 residues. Germline V lookup: CDR1 SQVTM, CDR2 ANQGSEA. CDR3 in amino acids: CSVDRASGRDVEFF. As DNA, the CDR3 is TGCAGCGTTGATAGGGCTAGCGGGAGGGATGTCGAGTTCTTC.

This rearrangement joins TRBV2 to TRBJ2-1, with TRBD1 as a possible D gene (6 bases). The CDR3 covers 12 residues. Germline CDR1 and CDR2: SNHLY and FYNNEI. The V end lost 5 bases, the J end lost 9 bases, and 11 bases lay between the germline ends. The CDR3 sequence is CASSKDSVEQFF. Here the CDR3 DNA reads TGTGCCAGCAGTAAGGACAGCGTTGAGCAGTTCTTC.

A few counts support this clone. The V gene is TRBV5-6, the J gene TRBJ2-5, with 7 bases that match TRBD2. The CDR3 sequence is 15 residues long. Germline V gene sequence: CDR1 SGHDT, CDR2 YYEEEE. Trimming removed 4 bases from V and 7 bases from J; junction bases left unmatched: 13. CDR3: CASSQGLAGVVTQYF. CDR3 in DNA: TGTGCCAGCAGCCAGGGACTGGCGGGGGTGGTGACCCAGTACTTC.

This sequence joins TRBV27 and TRBJ2-5, with a tentative D call TRBD2 (5 bases). The last part of the DNA fits TRBJ2-7 better; the J call may be wrong. This CDR3 has 13 amino acids. Germline values: CDR1 MNHEY, CDR2 SMNVEV (reference sequence). The CDR3 region is CASNLTWECEQYF. The CDR3 DNA sequence: TGTGCCAGCAATCTCACTTGGGAGTGCGAGCAGTACTTC.

This clone was picked up a small number of times. The V call is TRBV7-9, the J call TRBJ2-5; D is perhaps TRBD1 (5 bases). Trimming left V 2 bases short and J 5 bases short, with 15 bases between. CDR3 length: 15 residues. Germline-derived CDR1 and CDR2 are SEHNR and FQNEAQ (reference sequence). The CDR3 loop is CASSLISGRTETQYF. The CDR3 region has the DNA TGTGCCAGCAGCTTAATCTCAGGGCGGACGGAGACCCAGTACTTC. The full variable domain, with the rest looked up from reference TRBV7-9 and TRBJ2-5, is DTGVSQNPRHKITKRGQNVTFRCDPISEHNRLYWYRQTLGQGPEFLTYFQNEAQLEKSRLLSDRFSAERPKGSFSTLEIQRTEQGDSAMYLCASSLISGRTETQYFGPGTRLLVL.

The chain uses TRBV6-5 and TRBJ2-2, with D maybe TRBD1 (5 bases). CDR1 is MNHEY and CDR2 is SVGAGI in the germline V gene. The length of the CDR3 is 15 residues. Trimming pared 1 base from V and 1 base from J, leaving 7 bases between. The CDR3 DNA reads TGTGCCAGCAGTTACTGGACACAGAACACCGGGGAGCTGTTTTTT. It specifies CASSYWTQNTGELFF.

This chain connects TRBV9 to TRBJ2-6; D remains unclear. This CDR3 region has 16 residues. V was cut by 0 bases and J by 4 bases, with 11 bases left in between. Germline-derived CDR1 and CDR2 are SGDLS and YYNGEE. The CDR3 reads CASSVGLIAGANVLTF. For the CDR3, the DNA is TGTGCCAGCAGCGTAGGTCTAATCGCGGGGGCCAACGTCCTGACTTTC. Filled out from reference TRBV9 and TRBJ2-6, the complete variable domain reads DSGVTQTPKHLITATGQRVTLRCSPRSGDLSVYWYQQSLDQGLQFLIQYYNGEERAKGNILERFSAQQFPDLHSELNLSSLELGDSALYFCASSVGLIAGANVLTFGAGSRLTVL.

This clone has only a few counts. The CDR3 DNA is TGCGCCAGCAGCTTGGGGGCGGGAGGAGCCTACGAGCAGTACTTC. Translated, it gives CASSLGAGGAYEQYF. The rearrangement uses TRBV5-1 and TRBJ2-7, with 8 bases fitting TRBD2. Germline V gene data show CDR1 as SGHRS and CDR2 as YFSETQ. The CDR3 covers 15 residues. The J segment lost 2 bases and the V segment lost 0 bases, leaving 4 bases of the junction unmatched.

This clone was counted only a few times. The chain employs TRBV2 and TRBJ2-7, with 7 bases matching TRBD1. The V gene's germline CDR1 is SNHLY and CDR2 FYNNEI. This CDR3 spans 15 amino acids. V was pared by 6 bases and J by 4 bases, with 12 bases of the junction left unmatched. CDR3 sequence reads: CASRDPGQKNYEQYF. The CDR3 nucleotides are TGTGCCAGCAGGGATCCGGGACAGAAAAATTACGAGCAGTACTTC.

A few counts support this clone. V gene TRBV6-1 combines with J gene TRBJ2-1; 9 positions match TRBD2. J lost 8 bases, V lost 7 bases, and 9 bases had no gene match. This CDR3 comprises 14 residues. Per germline, CDR1 MNHNS and CDR2 SASEGT. This CDR3 reads CASIAGGPWDEQFF. In DNA, the CDR3 is TGTGCCAGCATCGCGGGAGGGCCCTGGGATGAGCAGTTCTTC.

The genes are TRBV11-2 and TRBJ2-4; 9 nucleotides agree with TRBD1. Germline CDR1 SGHAT, CDR2 FQNNGV. J gave up 7 bases and V 5 bases, and 12 bases lay outside the gene matches. There are 16 residues in the CDR3. The CDR3: CASSQTGGAPWNIQYF. CDR3 in DNA: TGTGCCAGCAGCCAAACAGGGGGCGCCCCGTGGAACATTCAGTACTTC.

The chain combines TRBV12-5 with TRBJ2-7; D may match TRBD1 or TRBD2 (5 bases each). Germline V gene lookup returns CDR1 LGHNT and CDR2 FRNRAP. V shed 7 bases and J shed 4 bases, with 14 bases lying between them. The CDR3 is 13 amino acids. This chain's CDR3 is CASAWDPNYEQYF. The CDR3 nucleotides are TGTGCTAGTGCGTGGGACCCTAATTACGAGCAGTACTTC.

This clone has only a few counts. In the same sample, other DNA sequences code for this CDR3. The chain joins TRBV10-3 to TRBJ2-2; D is ambiguous. V was trimmed by 3 bases and J by 6 bases, leaving 5 bases between them. CDR1 ENHRY and CDR2 SYGVKD come from the germline V gene. The length of the CDR3 is 12 residues. CDR3 bases: TGTGCCATCAGTGAAGGATCCGGGGAGCTGTTTTTT. It specifies CAISEGSGELFF.

The V gene is TRBV7-6, the J gene TRBJ2-7; D uncertain. Germline V lookup: CDR1 SGHVS, CDR2 FNYEAQ. The CDR3 is 18 residues long. Trimming removed 1 base at V and 0 bases at J, with 19 bases between. Here the CDR3 reads CASSLEPSKGGYSYEQYF. CDR3 DNA: TGTGCCAGCAGCTTAGAACCGTCCAAGGGCGGATACTCCTACGAGCAGTACTTC.

The J gene is TRBJ2-7, the V gene TRBV5-1; 7 bases fit TRBD1. Trimming took 0 bases from V and 5 from J; bases not matched to a gene: 8. Germline CDR1 SGHRS, CDR2 YFSETQ. The CDR3 sequence is 15 residues long. The CDR3 sequence: CASSLEGSRGHEQYF. The DNA of the CDR3 is TGCGCCAGCAGCTTGGAAGGTTCTAGGGGGCACGAGCAGTACTTC.

This clone was detected a few times. The chain links TRBV7-2 to TRBJ1-5; 7 bases match TRBD1. CDR1 is SGHTA, CDR2 FQGNSA, per germline. The CDR3 length is 16 residues. J was trimmed by 6 bases and V by 1 base; bases with no gene match: 9. CDR3 sequence (DNA): TGTGCCAGCAGCTTAGGGCGACCAGGGGGGAGTCAGCCCCAGCATTTT. It codes for CASSLGRPGGSQPQHF.

CDR3 bases: TGCGCCAGCAGCCAAGAGACAGGGTACAACTACGAGCAGTACTTC. The encoded protein is CASSQETGYNYEQYF. The chain carries TRBV5-1 and TRBJ2-7; 7 bases match TRBD1. CDR1 and CDR2 (germline): SGHRS, YFSETQ. The CDR3 consists of 15 residues. V was pared by 4 bases and J by 3 bases, with 10 bases of the junction left unmatched.

Of note for this clone: Distinct nucleotide sequences in the sample also encode this CDR3. This chain links TRBV7-9 with TRBJ1-5; no clear D. The CDR3 spans 12 residues. From germline, CDR1 is SEHNR and CDR2 FQNEAQ (reference sequence). V lost 1 base and J lost 5, with 3 bases in between. Here the CDR3 reads CASSLGDQPQHF. CDR3 in DNA: TGTGCCAGCAGCTTAGGGGATCAGCCCCAGCATTTT.

This clone showed up just a few times. The genes are TRBV29-1 and TRBJ1-3; 8 bases match TRBD1. The trim removed 1 base at V and 3 bases at J, leaving 8 bases unmatched. The CDR3 has 16 residues. CDR1 is SQVTM, CDR2 ANQGSEA, per germline. CDR3 loop: CSVEVSAGGGGNTIYF. As DNA, the CDR3 is TGCAGCGTTGAAGTCTCCGCAGGGGGCGGTGGAAACACCATATATTTT.

In its sample, this clone was seen once. This chain connects TRBV21-1 to TRBJ2-7; the table's D call of TRBD1 was not tested on the DNA. TRBV21-1 is a listed pseudogene. The CDR3 has 15 amino acids. CDR3 amino acids: CASSNSGQGAYEQYF. The DNA of the CDR3 is TGTGCCAGCAGCAACTCGGGACAGGGGGCATACGAGCAGTACTTC.

The rearrangement links TRBV29-1 to TRBJ2-1, with D possibly being TRBD2 (6 bases). Trimming cost V 5 bases and J 1 base, with 12 bases left between them. The CDR3 runs to 14 residues. Germline V gene sequence: CDR1 SQVTM, CDR2 ANQGSEA. In DNA form, the CDR3 reads TGCAGCGTTCAGACTAGGCTGTCCTACAATGAGCAGTTCTTC. It yields the protein CSVQTRLSYNEQFF.

The V gene is TRBV2, the J gene TRBJ2-1; D not resolved. This CDR3 spans 12 amino acids. Germline CDR1 reads SNHLY; CDR2 reads FYNNEI. Trimming removed 4 bases at V and 8 bases at J, with 9 bases between. This CDR3 reads CASSGQAYEQFF. Written as DNA, the CDR3 is TGTGCCAGCAGTGGTCAGGCCTATGAGCAGTTCTTC.

The gene calls are TRBV27 and TRBJ2-2; tentative D call: TRBD1 (5 bases). CDR3 length equals 17 residues. Looked up from germline, CDR1 is MNHEY and CDR2 is SMNVEV (reference sequence). Trimming pared 3 bases from V and 0 bases from J, leaving 14 bases between. CDR3 in DNA: TGTGCCAGCAGTTTCCTTACCGACAGAGCGAACACCGGGGAGCTGTTTTTT. Translating it yields CASSFLTDRANTGELFF.

The chain links TRBV7-2 to TRBJ2-5; no firm D call. The V end was cut by 3 bases, the J end by 4 bases, with 9 bases between. This CDR3 contains 13 residues. Per the germline V gene, CDR1 is SGHTA and CDR2 is FQGNSA. CDR3 in DNA: TGTGCCAGCAGCTTGGCAACCAGAGAGACCCAGTACTTC. Amino acid sequence: CASSLATRETQYF.

This clone was detected a few times. The V call is TRBV6-1, the J call TRBJ2-3, with 9 positions matching TRBD2. Trimming at V came to 8 bases and at J to 0 bases, leaving 3 bases not matched to a gene. Germline lookup yields CDR1 MNHNS and CDR2 SASEGT. This CDR3 is built from 14 residues. Written as DNA, the CDR3 is TGTGCCAGCCGCCTAGCGGGGAGCACAGATACGCAGTATTTT. It translates to CASRLAGSTDTQYF.

This clone was observed a handful of times. This chain uses TRBV19 with TRBJ1-2; D perhaps matches TRBD1 (5 bases). CDR1 and CDR2 from the germline V gene are LNHDA and SQIVND (reference sequence). CDR3 length equals 15 residues. V lost 8 bases to trimming and J lost 6 bases, with 22 bases between them. The CDR3 coding sequence is TGTGCCAGTGGGGCGGTTTGGGGCAGGATGGATGGCTACACCTTC. This gives the protein CASGAVWGRMDGYTF.

This clone was recorded many times. The rearrangement uses TRBV4-3 and TRBJ2-6; D is uncertain. V shed 6 bases and J shed 2 bases, with 11 bases lying between them. The CDR3 loop spans 15 amino acids. CDR1 is LGHNA, CDR2 YSLEER, per germline. CDR3 in amino acids: CASSLRGPGANVLTF. The CDR3 bases are TGCGCCAGCAGTCTGAGAGGACCTGGGGCCAACGTCCTGACTTTC.